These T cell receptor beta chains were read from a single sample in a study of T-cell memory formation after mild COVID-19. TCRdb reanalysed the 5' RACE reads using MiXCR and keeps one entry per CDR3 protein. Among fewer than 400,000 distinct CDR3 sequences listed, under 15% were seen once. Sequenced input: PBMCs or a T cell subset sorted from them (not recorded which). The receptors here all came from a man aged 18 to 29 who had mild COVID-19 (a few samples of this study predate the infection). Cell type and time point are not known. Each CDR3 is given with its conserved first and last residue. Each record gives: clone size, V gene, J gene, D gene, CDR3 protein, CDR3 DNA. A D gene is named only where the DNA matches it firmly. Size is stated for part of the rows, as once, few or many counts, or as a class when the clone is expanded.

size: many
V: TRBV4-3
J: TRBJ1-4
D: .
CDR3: CASSRGRIATNEKLFF
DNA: TGCGCCAGCAGCCGGGGACGTATTGCAACTAATGAAAAACTGTTTTTT

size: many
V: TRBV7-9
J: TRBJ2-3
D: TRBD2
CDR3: CASSLAGSDTQYF
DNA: TGTGCCAGCAGCCTAGCGGGGTCAGATACGCAGTATTTT

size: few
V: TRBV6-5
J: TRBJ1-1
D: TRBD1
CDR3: CASSYHGTGTEAFF
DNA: TGTGCCAGCAGTTACCACGGGACAGGAACTGAAGCTTTCTTT

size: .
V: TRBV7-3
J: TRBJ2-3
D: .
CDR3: CASSPSQASTDAQYF
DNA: TGTGCCAGCAGTCCAAGCCAGGCGAGCACAGATGCGCAGTATTTT

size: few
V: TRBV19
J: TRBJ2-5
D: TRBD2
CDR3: CASSTRLAGVGTQYF
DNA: TGTGCCAGTAGTACCCGACTAGCGGGGGTCGGGACCCAGTACTTC

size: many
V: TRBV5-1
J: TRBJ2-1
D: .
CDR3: CASSLEVADNEQFF
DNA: TGCGCCAGCAGCTTGGAAGTAGCGGACAATGAGCAGTTCTTC

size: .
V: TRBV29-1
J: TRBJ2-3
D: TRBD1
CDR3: CSFRTGGFTDTQYF
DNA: TGCAGCTTCCGGACAGGGGGTTTTACAGATACGCAGTATTTT

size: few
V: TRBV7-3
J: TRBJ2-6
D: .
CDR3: CASSRPETGANVLTF
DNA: TGTGCCAGCAGCCGTCCTGAAACCGGGGCCAACGTCCTGACTTTC

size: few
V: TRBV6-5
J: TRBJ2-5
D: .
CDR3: CASSYAGQQETQYF
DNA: TGTGCCAGCAGTTACGCCGGACAGCAAGAGACCCAGTACTTC

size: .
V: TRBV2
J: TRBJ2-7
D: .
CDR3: CASSEQGVTYEQYF
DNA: TGTGCCAGCAGTGAACAAGGAGTTACCTACGAGCAGTACTTC

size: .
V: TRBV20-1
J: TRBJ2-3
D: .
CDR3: CSARRALSSVGTDTQYF
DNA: TGCAGTGCTAGGAGGGCTCTGAGTTCCGTCGGGACAGATACGCAGTATTTT

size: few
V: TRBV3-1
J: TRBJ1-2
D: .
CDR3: CASSLHLQANYGYTF
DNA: TGTGCCAGCAGCCTACACCTTCAAGCAAACTATGGCTACACCTTC

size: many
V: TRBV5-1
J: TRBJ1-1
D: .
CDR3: CASRFEILTDNTEAFF
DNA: TGCGCCAGCAGATTCGAAATCTTGACGGATAACACTGAAGCTTTCTTT

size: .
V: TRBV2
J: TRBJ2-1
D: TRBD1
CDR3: CASSVGQIAYNEQFF
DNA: TGTGCCAGCAGTGTGGGACAGATAGCGTACAATGAGCAGTTCTTC

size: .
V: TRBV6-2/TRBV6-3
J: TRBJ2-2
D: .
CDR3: CASSPLGLSTGELFF
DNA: TGTGCCAGCAGCCCCCTCGGGCTGTCCACCGGGGAGCTGTTTTTT

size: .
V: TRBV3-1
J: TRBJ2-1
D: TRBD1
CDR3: CASSPNDRVYNEQFF
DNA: TGTGCCAGCAGCCCCAACGACAGGGTTTACAATGAGCAGTTCTTC

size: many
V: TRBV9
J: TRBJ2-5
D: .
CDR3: CASSASGARETQYF
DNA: TGTGCCAGCAGCGCGTCCGGGGCCAGAGAGACCCAGTACTTC

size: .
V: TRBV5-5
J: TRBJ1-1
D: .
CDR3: CASSLGRGEDTEAFF
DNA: TGTGCCAGCAGCTTGGGGCGGGGCGAGGACACTGAAGCTTTCTTT

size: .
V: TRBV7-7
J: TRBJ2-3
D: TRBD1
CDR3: CASSLNDRETQYF
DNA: TGTGCTAGCAGCTTAAACGACAGGGAGACGCAGTATTTT

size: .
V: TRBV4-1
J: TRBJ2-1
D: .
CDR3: CASSQGTANEQFF
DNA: TGCGCCAGCAGCCAAGGGACTGCTAATGAGCAGTTCTTC

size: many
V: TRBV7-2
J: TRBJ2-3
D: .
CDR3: CASSPVRLSTSDTQYF
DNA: TGTGCCAGCAGCCCTGTACGACTTAGCACGTCAGATACGCAGTATTTT

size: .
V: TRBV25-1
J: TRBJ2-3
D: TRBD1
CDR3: CASSEGQPFFDTQYF
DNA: TGTGCCAGCAGTGAGGGACAGCCTTTCTTTGATACGCAGTATTTT

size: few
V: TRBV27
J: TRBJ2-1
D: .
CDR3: CASRDSPSRNEQFF
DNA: TGTGCCAGCAGGGACAGCCCAAGCAGAAATGAGCAGTTCTTC

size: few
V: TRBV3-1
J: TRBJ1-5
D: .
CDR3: CASSQGGLREPQHF
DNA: TGTGCCAGCAGCCAAGGGGGGTTAAGGGAGCCCCAGCATTTT

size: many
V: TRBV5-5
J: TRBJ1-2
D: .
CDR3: CASSFTGTEINYGYTF
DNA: TGTGCCAGCAGCTTCACCGGGACGGAGATAAACTATGGCTACACCTTC

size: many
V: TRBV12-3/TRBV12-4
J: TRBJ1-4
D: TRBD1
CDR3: CASRSRQGAREKLFF
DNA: TGTGCCAGCCGATCCCGACAGGGTGCTCGTGAAAAACTGTTTTTT

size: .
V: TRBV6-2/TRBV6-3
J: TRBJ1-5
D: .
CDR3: CASSWTAFNQPQHF
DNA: TGTGCCAGCAGTTGGACAGCCTTCAATCAGCCCCAGCATTTT

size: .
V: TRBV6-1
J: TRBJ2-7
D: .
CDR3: CASSMAGTTAYEQYF
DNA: TGTGCCAGCAGTATGGCGGGGACGACGGCCTACGAGCAGTACTTC

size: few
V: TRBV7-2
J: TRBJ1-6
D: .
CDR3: CASSLAGGGQSPLHF
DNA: TGTGCCAGCAGCTTAGCCGGGGGGGGTCAGTCACCCCTCCACTTT

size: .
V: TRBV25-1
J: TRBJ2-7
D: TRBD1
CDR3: CASSDAGQASYEQYF
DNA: TGTGCCAGCAGTGACGCGGGACAGGCCAGTTACGAGCAGTACTTC

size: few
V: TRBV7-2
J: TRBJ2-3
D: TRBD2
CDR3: CASSPGGARQYF
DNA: TGTGCCAGCAGCCCCGGGGGGGCCCGTCAGTATTTT

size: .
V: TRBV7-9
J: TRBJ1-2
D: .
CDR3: CASSVNDRITYGYTF
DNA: TGTGCCAGCAGCGTTAATGACAGGATTACCTATGGCTACACCTTC

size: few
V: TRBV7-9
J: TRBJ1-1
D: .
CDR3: CASSPSARGITEAFF
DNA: TGTGCCAGCAGCCCTTCAGCCCGGGGAATCACTGAAGCTTTCTTT

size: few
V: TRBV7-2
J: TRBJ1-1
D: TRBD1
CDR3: CASIRDREGTEAFF
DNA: TGTGCCAGCATACGGGACAGGGAGGGGACTGAAGCTTTCTTT

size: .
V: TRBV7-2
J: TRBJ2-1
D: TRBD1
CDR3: CASSPMPGQGEQFF
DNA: TGTGCCAGCAGCCCAATGCCGGGACAGGGGGAGCAGTTCTTC

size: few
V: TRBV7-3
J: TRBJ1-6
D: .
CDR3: CASTGTPNSPLHF
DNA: TGTGCCAGCACCGGGACACCTAATTCACCCCTCCACTTT

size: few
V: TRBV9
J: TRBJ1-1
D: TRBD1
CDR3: CASSPRDRVGITEAFF
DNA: TGTGCCAGCAGCCCCCGGGACAGGGTGGGGATCACTGAAGCTTTCTTT

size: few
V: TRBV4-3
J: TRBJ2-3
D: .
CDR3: CASSQGEGGYTDTQYF
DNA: TGCGCCAGCAGCCAAGGAGAGGGGGGGTACACAGATACGCAGTATTTT

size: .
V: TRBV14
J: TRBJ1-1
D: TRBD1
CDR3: CASSQVKGANTEAFF
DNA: TGTGCCAGCAGCCAAGTTAAGGGGGCGAACACTGAAGCTTTCTTT

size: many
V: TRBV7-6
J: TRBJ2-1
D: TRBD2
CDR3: CASSLARTSGGSSYNEQFF
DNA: TGTGCCAGCAGCTTAGCAAGGACTAGCGGGGGTAGCTCCTACAATGAGCAGTTCTTC

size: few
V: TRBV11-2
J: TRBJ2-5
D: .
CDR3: CASSSPRETGFYF
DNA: TGTGCCAGCAGCTCCCCCAGAGAGACTGGATTCTACTTC

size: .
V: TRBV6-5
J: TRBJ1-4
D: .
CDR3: CASSYADQNEKLFF
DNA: TGTGCCAGCAGTTACGCGGACCAAAATGAAAAACTGTTTTTT

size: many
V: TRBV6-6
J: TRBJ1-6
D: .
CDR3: CASSTGTGSSYNSPLHF
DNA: TGTGCCAGCAGTACGGGAACAGGGAGCTCCTATAATTCACCCCTCCACTTT